One and the same sample provided the 15 T cell receptor beta chains below, sequenced in a study of shared clonotypes between healthy human individuals. Data came from immunoSEQ multiplex PCR; TCRdb stores just in-frame clones and leaves some out. The sample has under 650,000 clones; 90% to 97% are singletons. Material: naive CD4+ T cells sorted from blood. The subset was: CD45RA+ positively selected. The receptors originated from a young woman in good health.

The chain recombines TRBV5-4 with TRBJ2-5; 9 bases line up with TRBD2. With V trimmed by 3 bases and J by 3 bases, 3 bases remained unmatched. This CDR3 spans 14 amino acids. CDR1 and CDR2 from the germline V gene are SGHNT and YYREEE (reference sequence). CDR3 loop: CASSSGGREETQYF. In DNA form, the CDR3 reads TGTGCCAGCAGCTCGGGCGGGAGGGAAGAGACCCAGTACTTC. The complete variable domain, with remaining parts taken from reference TRBV5-4 and TRBJ2-5, reads ETGVTQSPTHLIKTRGQQVTLRCSSQSGHNTVSWYQQALGQGPQFIFQYYREEENGRGNFPPRFSGLQFPNYSSELNVNALELDDSALYLCASSSGGREETQYFGPGTRLLVL.

The table lists this clone with a count of one. This chain uses TRBV18 with TRBJ2-1; 7 bases align to TRBD2. Trimming cost V 4 bases and J 6 bases; bases outside gene matches: 15. CDR1 is KGHSH and CDR2 is LQKENI in the germline V gene. The CDR3 spans 17 residues. The CDR3 region has the DNA TGTGCCAGCTCACAAATGGAGGGAGGGCTTACTTTCAATGAGCAGTTCTTC. This sequence encodes CASSQMEGGLTFNEQFF.

This clone appeared a single time. The chain is built from TRBV18 and TRBJ1-3; 9 bases are a match to TRBD1. The CDR3 has 17 amino acids. The germline V gene encodes CDR1 KGHSH and CDR2 LQKENI. Trimming removed 4 bases from V and 4 bases from J; junction bases left unmatched: 11. In DNA form, the CDR3 reads TGTGCCAGCTCACTGACTTTGGACAGGGGAGGAGGAAACACCATATATTTT. Its translation: CASSLTLDRGGGNTIYF.

The chain combines TRBV5-8 with TRBJ2-2; D not resolved. Trimming shortened V by 3 bases and J by 9 bases, and 18 bases separated the two germline ends. Germline CDR1 and CDR2: SGHTS and YDEGEE. The length of the CDR3 is 15 residues. CDR3 DNA sequence: TGTGCCAGCAGCTCCCGGCCACAAGCCCGCCGGGAGCTGTTTTTT. The encoded protein is CASSSRPQARRELFF.

This chain joins TRBV18 and TRBJ2-7; no reliable D call. With 3 bases removed from V and 5 bases from J, the gap between germline ends came to 20 bases. The CDR3 length is 16 residues. Per the germline V gene, CDR1 is KGHSH and CDR2 is LQKENI. This chain's CDR3 is CASSPETVFLIHEQYF. CDR3 coding DNA: TGTGCCAGCTCACCGGAAACAGTATTCTTAATCCACGAGCAGTACTTC.

J is TRBJ1-5 and V is TRBV19; D is perhaps TRBD1 (6 bases). V shed 7 bases and J shed 3 bases, with 13 bases lying between them. The CDR3 spans 14 residues. Germline V CDR1 and CDR2: LNHDA, SQIVND (reference sequence). DNA of the CDR3: TGTGCCAGTAAACGGGACACAAACAATCAGCCCCAGCATTTT. The encoded protein is CASKRDTNNQPQHF.

The chain has TRBV19 and TRBJ2-1; the match to TRBD2 covers 12 bases. The junction had 10 bases not matched to a gene; V was cut back by 5 bases and J by 8 bases. The CDR3 is made up of 16 amino acids. The V gene's germline CDR1 is LNHDA and CDR2 SQIVND (reference sequence). CDR3 in amino acids: CASSLRLAGDTYEQFF. The CDR3, as DNA: TGTGCCAGTAGTCTTCGACTAGCGGGAGATACGTATGAGCAGTTCTTC.

The chain employs TRBV7-9 and TRBJ1-1; 12 bases are shared with TRBD1. The germline V gene has CDR1 SEHNR and CDR2 FQNEAQ (reference sequence). With 1 base clipped from V and 3 bases from J, the junction kept 9 bases outside the gene matches. This CDR3 has 18 amino acids. This CDR3 reads CASSLVMGQGAWDTEAFF. CDR3 DNA sequence: TGTGCCAGCAGCTTAGTTATGGGACAGGGGGCTTGGGACACTGAAGCTTTCTTT.

The DNA for the CDR3 is TGTGCCAGCAGCGCCCAGGGGGGACAGGGGGGCGAGCAGTACTTC. Translating it yields CASSAQGGQGGEQYF. This chain uses TRBV5-4 with TRBJ2-7; TRBD1 agrees at 11 bases. CDR3 size: 15 residues. Looked up from germline, CDR1 is SGHNT and CDR2 is YYREEE (reference sequence). The junction had 9 bases not matched to a gene; V was cut back by 4 bases and J by 6 bases.

The chain uses TRBV19 and TRBJ2-3; 7 nucleotides match TRBD1. The trim removed 4 bases at V and 2 bases at J, leaving 15 bases unmatched. Germline CDR1 LNHDA, CDR2 SQIVND (reference sequence). This CDR3 contains 18 residues. The CDR3, as DNA: TGTGCCAGTAGTACTTGGACAGGTTCCAGCGTTATCACAGATACGCAGTATTTT. Translation gives CASSTWTGSSVITDTQYF.

The chain uses TRBV7-9 and TRBJ1-1; D possibly corresponds to TRBD1 (6 bases). The CDR3 length is 18 residues. The V end lost 3 bases, the J end lost 1 base, and 21 bases lay between the germline ends. Germline V gene sequence: CDR1 SEHNR, CDR2 FQNEAQ (reference sequence). The CDR3 nucleotides are TGTGCCAGCAGCTTCCCTCCGCTGACAGGCCCCAGGAACACTGAAGCTTTCTTT. Protein sequence: CASSFPPLTGPRNTEAFF.

The chain couples TRBV11-2 to TRBJ1-3; 9 bases are shared with TRBD1. The J segment lost 4 bases and the V segment lost 3 bases, leaving 10 bases of the junction unmatched. There are 17 residues in the CDR3. Germline V gives CDR1 SGHAT, CDR2 FQNNGV. The CDR3 bases are TGTGCCAGCAGCTTCATCACAGGGGGCAAATCGGGAAACACCATATATTTT. Residues: CASSFITGGKSGNTIYF.

V gene TRBV28 combines with J gene TRBJ2-1; no definite D call. CDR1 and CDR2 (germline): MDHEN, SYDVKM. This CDR3 is built from 15 residues. Between the trimmed V and J ends, which lost 1 base and 0 bases, there was a span of 7 bases. The CDR3 loop is CASSLFPISYNEQFF. The CDR3 DNA reads TGTGCCAGCAGTTTATTCCCCATCTCCTACAATGAGCAGTTCTTC.

This clone occurred once. The CDR3 region has the DNA TGTGCCAGCAGCCCGGGACAGGAGGTCGACGAGCAGTACTTC. Residues: CASSPGQEVDEQYF. The rearrangement uses TRBV13 and TRBJ2-7; 8 bases are a match to TRBD1. V dropped 5 bases and J dropped 5; count of bases not matched to a gene: 8. The CDR3 extends over 14 amino acids. Germline V gene lookup returns CDR1 PRHDT and CDR2 FYEKMQ (reference sequence).

Of note for this clone: Other DNA variants within this sample encode the same CDR3. The chain combines TRBV19 with TRBJ2-1; 7 bases fit TRBD1. With V trimmed by 4 bases and J by 5 bases, 2 bases remained unmatched. CDR1 and CDR2 (germline): LNHDA, SQIVND (reference sequence). CDR3 size: 13 residues. The CDR3 is CASSTGQNNEQFF. As DNA, the CDR3 is TGTGCCAGTAGTACGGGACAGAACAATGAGCAGTTCTTC.